These T cell receptor beta chains were read from a single sample in a study of patients and donors after allogeneic stem cell transplantation. TCRdb ran MiXCR on the RT-PCR reads and lists one entry per CDR3 protein. This sample has some 150,000 distinct CDR3 sequences, with about 36% found just once. The sequencing sample was made of blood, either unsorted or a sorted T cell fraction (not recorded which). These receptor sequences come from a human donor who was either an allogeneic HSCT recipient or a stem cell or donor lymphocyte infusion donor (not recorded which). It is not recorded whose cells these are; they may come from a transplant donor. The CDR3 runs from the conserved cysteine through the conserved F or W. Fields, in order: D gene, J gene, V gene, clone size, CDR3 DNA, CDR3 protein. The D gene is left open where the match is weak. Clone size, where shown, is once, few, many, or a class for clones that have expanded.

TRBD1,TRBJ1-1,TRBV7-9,.,TGTGCCAGCAGACAAGACAGGGAGAACACTGAAGCTTTCTTT,CASRQDRENTEAFF
TRBD1,TRBJ1-1,TRBV2,once,TGTGCCAGAGTGGACAGGGGCTCTGAAGCTTTCTTT,CARVDRGSEAFF
.,TRBJ1-2,TRBV29-1,.,TGCAGCGTCGGTCCCCAGGGAACCTATGGCTACACCTTC,CSVGPQGTYGYTF
TRBD2,TRBJ2-2,TRBV7-2,.,TGTGCCAGCAGCCTCCCTACCGGGGGGGCGAACACCGGGGAGCTGTTTTTT,CASSLPTGGANTGELFF
.,TRBJ2-7,TRBV9,.,TGTGCCAGCAGCGTAGCGGGGGCTCCCAAGTACGAGCAGTACTTC,CASSVAGAPKYEQYF
.,TRBJ1-1,TRBV6-2/TRBV6-3,few,TGTGCCAGCAGTTACTCAAGGGTGGGGAGCACTGAAGCTTTCTTT,CASSYSRVGSTEAFF
TRBD1,TRBJ1-1,TRBV25-1,.,TGTGCCAGCAGTGAGACCACAGGGGACACTGAAGCTTTCTTT,CASSETTGDTEAFF
.,TRBJ2-3,TRBV27,few,TGTGCCAGCAGTTTGGGAGATACAGATACGCAGTATTTT,CASSLGDTDTQYF
TRBD1,TRBJ1-2,TRBV3-1,.,TGTGCCAGCAGCCCCGGACAGGGCGCGAACTATGGCTACACCTTC,CASSPGQGANYGYTF
.,TRBJ2-3,TRBV3-1,.,TGTGCCAGCAGCCAAGGATCCGGGGGGCCCACAAATACGCAGTATTTT,CASSQGSGGPTNTQYF
TRBD1,TRBJ1-6,TRBV27,few,TGTGCCAGCACCCGGACAGGGGGCGCGTATTCACCCCTCCACTTT,CASTRTGGAYSPLHF
TRBD1,TRBJ1-6,TRBV12-3/TRBV12-4,.,TGTGCCAGCAGTTTTCGACAGGGGAGGTCACCCCTCCACTTT,CASSFRQGRSPLHF
.,TRBJ2-1,TRBV6-4,.,TGTGCCAGCAGTGAACAGGGCAATGAGCAGTTCTTC,CASSEQGNEQFF
.,TRBJ1-5,TRBV6-5,.,TGTGCCAGCAGTTTACTAGGGGGTCTTCATAGCAATCAGCCCCAGCATTTT,CASSLLGGLHSNQPQHF
.,TRBJ2-2,TRBV12-3/TRBV12-4,.,TGTGCCAGCACCCTGGGTCTAGCGAACACCGGGGAGCTGTTTTTT,CASTLGLANTGELFF
TRBD2,TRBJ2-3,TRBV12-3/TRBV12-4,few,TGTGCCAGCAGTTTGGAGCGGGGCCGCACAGATACGCAGTATTTT,CASSLERGRTDTQYF
.,TRBJ2-7,TRBV2,.,TGTGCCAGCATGGTCAACGAGCAGTACTTC,CASMVNEQYF
.,TRBJ2-3,TRBV7-6,.,TGTGCCAGCAGCTTAGAATGGGGGGATACGCAGTATTTT,CASSLEWGDTQYF
.,TRBJ1-2,TRBV12-3/TRBV12-4,few,TGTGCCAGCAGTTACGCCCGGAGGGGGGACTATGGCTACACCTTC,CASSYARRGDYGYTF
.,TRBJ1-4,TRBV7-9,few,TGTGCCAGCAGCTCAGATGTCAGGAGTGAAAAACTGTTTTTT,CASSSDVRSEKLFF
.,TRBJ2-1,TRBV20-1,.,TGCAGTGCTAGAGCGTTCGATGAGCAGTTCTTC,CSARAFDEQFF
.,TRBJ1-3,TRBV4-3,.,TGCGCCAGCAGCCAAGCCGGTGGTGGGAACGGAAACACCATATATTTT,CASSQAGGGNGNTIYF
TRBD1,TRBJ1-6,TRBV3-1,.,TGTGCCAGCAGCCAGGGACAGTTTAGTAATTCACCCCTCCACTTT,CASSQGQFSNSPLHF
TRBD1,TRBJ1-2,TRBV6-2/TRBV6-3,few,TGTGCCAGCAGCCTGAACCGACAGGGAAATACTGGCTACACCTTC,CASSLNRQGNTGYTF
.,TRBJ1-1,TRBV27,few,TGTGCCAGCAGCCTGTCGGTCCTGGGGGCCGTCGACACTGAAGCTTTCTTT,CASSLSVLGAVDTEAFF
.,TRBJ1-1,TRBV3-1,.,TGTGCCAGCAGCCCCGCCCCGTGGGGAGAAACTGAAGCTTTCTTT,CASSPAPWGETEAFF
.,TRBJ1-2,TRBV10-3,few,TGTGCCATCAGTATAGGAGCCTATGGCTACACCTTC,CAISIGAYGYTF
TRBD2,TRBJ2-1,TRBV7-3,few,TGTGCCAGCAGCCCACTAGCGGGGGGTCTCTACAATGAGCAGTTCTTC,CASSPLAGGLYNEQFF
TRBD1,TRBJ1-1,TRBV27,.,TGTGCCAGACAGGGGTCGGCGACTGAAGCTTTCTTT,CARQGSATEAFF
.,TRBJ1-3,TRBV9,few,TGTGCCAGCAGCGTAGCCCAGGAGGGAAACACCATATATTTT,CASSVAQEGNTIYF
.,TRBJ1-5,TRBV7-2,few,TGTGCCAGCAGCTTAGTACAGAATAGCAATCAGCCCCAGCATTTT,CASSLVQNSNQPQHF
TRBD1,TRBJ1-1,TRBV9,few,TGTGCCAGCAGCGTAGTTGGGGTGGACAGGGTTCACACTGAAGCTTTCTTT,CASSVVGVDRVHTEAFF
.,TRBJ1-1,TRBV12-3/TRBV12-4,.,TGTGCCAGCAGCCCACCAGGACACCGGAACACTGAAGCTTTCTTT,CASSPPGHRNTEAFF
.,TRBJ1-1,TRBV6-5,.,TGTGCTACCTGGAGGTACACTGAAGCTTTCTTT,CATWRYTEAFF
.,TRBJ2-7,TRBV2,.,TGTGCCAGCATGGGGTGGGGAGCTGCGGGCGAGCAGTACTTC,CASMGWGAAGEQYF
TRBD2,TRBJ2-1,TRBV19,.,TGTGCCAGTAGTATAGATGTAGCGGGGGGCTACAATGAGCAGTTCTTC,CASSIDVAGGYNEQFF
TRBD1,TRBJ1-6,TRBV9,many,TGTGCCAGCAGCGCAACAGGGGCGCGCGGTAATTCACCCCTCCACTTT,CASSATGARGNSPLHF